This T cell receptor beta chain was documented in a study of beta chain features in type 1 diabetes. The whole isolated RNA underwent reverse transcription, so sequencing captured expressed TCRB transcripts. Sequencing was performed with immunoSEQ multiplex PCR; in TCRdb, only in-frame clones are kept and a portion is missing. The profile shows about 260,000 clones, around 68% of them singletons. The study's findings and limits: Any HLA-type effect on TCRB rearrangement remained unresolved here. The naive, central memory and Treg TCRB repertoires showed an apparent similarity that was greater among patients than among healthy donors.

This clone was seen a handful of times. Its cognate antigen is unknown. Germline CDR1 SGHAT, CDR2 FQNNGV. The CDR3 contains 13 residues. The V and J ends lost 0 bases and 4 bases respectively, with 4 bases between them. Every single donor gave one heparinised blood draw, and these averaged roughly 120 mL. This chain joins TRBV11-2 and TRBJ2-1; D gene unclear. The receptor was isolated from a man aged 30 to 39 in good health. The material sequenced was naive CD4+ T cells from blood. As DNA, the CDR3 is TGTGCCAGCAGCTTAGACCTTTACAATGAGCAGTTCTTC. Protein: CASSLDLYNEQFF.